This T cell receptor (beta chain) was captured in a study of Ad26.COV2.S vaccination and SARS-CoV-2 variants (dated by TCRdb to the early 2020s). In the study overall: Donors in the vaccine arm were drawn from COV1001, a phase I-IIa trial of Ad26.COV2.S in healthy adults that was multicentre, randomized, double-blind and placebo-controlled. Dosing of Ad26.COV2.S was intramuscular, at either 5x10^10 or 1x10^11 viral particles, delivered as one shot or as two shots spaced 56 days apart. The specificity and breadth of SARS-CoV-2-reactive T cell receptors after Ad26.COV2.S vaccination were assessed by TCRbeta repertoire sequencing. The TCR-sequenced set comprised approximately 32 samples: some 20 Ad26.COV2.S vaccine recipients, 5 placebo recipients and 8 SARS-CoV-2 convalescent individuals. Participants in the trial were split at random into five groups of five each, receiving low-dose or high-dose Ad26.COV2.S once or twice, or else placebo on both occasions. Blinding of investigators to trial group allocation was maintained during experiments and outcome assessment.

This specimen's treatment or condition label, interpreted: roughly 19 received Ad26.COV2.S at low or high dose, single or two shots; several received placebo; per-sample allocation not given. Repertoires of vaccine and placebo recipients were sequenced from samples taken on day 63 after the first injection. Cohort 1b enrolled about two dozen adults aged 18-55 years at a single site in Boston, USA, between 29 July and 7 August 2020. As a vaccine, Ad26.COV2.S was a replication-incompetent adenovirus type 26 vector that expressed a prefusion-stabilized SARS-CoV-2 spike protein derived from the original Wuhan strain. The immunoSEQ Assay was used to sequence TCRbeta CDR3 regions. After extraction, genomic DNA underwent amplification by bias-controlled multiplex PCR, followed by high-throughput sequencing. On the study's bioinformatics: To quantify the absolute abundance of each unique TCRbeta CDR3 region, sequences were collapsed and filtered. Usable DNA was measured by amplifying reference genes present in all nucleated cells, and TCRbeta template counts were normalized to that usable DNA to estimate T cell fraction. Repertoire TCRs were annotated as SARS-CoV-2-specific when V gene, CDR3 amino acid sequence and J gene were exactly matched to a known reactive TCR set. MIRA supplied the reference SARS-CoV-2 TCR set, which was filtered for enrichment in COVID-19-positive ImmuneCODE repertoires so that public or cross-reactive TCRs were removed. Based on the MIRA antigens, annotated TCRs were further analysed at the level of specific ORF or position within ORF. Depth was the summed frequency of annotated unique rearrangements, while breadth was defined as annotated unique rearrangements over total unique productive rearrangements. TCR breadth was compared between groups using two-sided Wilcoxon rank-sum tests. The clones in this table, taken by TCRdb from immuneACCESS, are in-frame only. Not every clone is retained; where verified, under half of the shortfall comes from an unresolved V gene, and the cause of the rest is unknown. V and J calls and clone size follow that table, whereas D and trimming were derived from the DNA. Within this sample are approximately 400,000 clones, with 70% to 90% of them counted one time only. Around 3.3% of the sample goes to the ten largest clones.

Looking up the germline V gene yields CDR1 SGHTA and CDR2 FQGNSA. The CDR3 contains 16 residues, cysteine and phenylalanine counted. CDR3 DNA only is kept here, 48 bases in frame from base 1. V trim: 6 bases; J trim: 4 bases; unmatched bases: 13. What the study reported, not specific to this receptor: Comparing responses between vaccine doses or regimens was not something the study was powered to do. The authors noted that total T cell responses may have been underestimated by the TCR breadth and depth analyses. Higher spike-specific TCR breadth was observed in Ad26.COV2.S recipients than in placebo recipients (P = 0.0014). After vaccination, spike-specific CD8+ and CD4+ T cell responses were reported to show substantial breadth. Vaccine and placebo recipients had comparable non-spike TCR breadth, which fits with the vaccine containing only spike.

For this clone: No antigen is known for it. Base-call qualities are not available, and no considerably larger clone is one nucleotide away.

The sample here was peripheral blood, taken in a trial of Ad26.COV2.S vaccine versus placebo. The source is a person aged 18-60 years who received the Ad26.COV2.S COVID-19 vaccine or a placebo. In this chain, TRBV7-2 is recombined with TRBJ2-3; 7 central bases correspond to TRBD2. The DNA sequence follows: TGTGCCAGCAGTCTAGACCCGGGGGGATTGGCAGATACGCAGTATTTT. This gives the protein CASSLDPGGLADTQYF.